This TCR beta chain originates from a study of T cells after somatic rescue of genetic block. TCRdb keeps only in-frame clones here, not all; method: immunoSEQ multiplex PCR. The sample holds more than 70,000 clones; about 90% are singletons and the top ten take under 2%. This clone was observed a single time. V lost 9 bases to trimming and J lost 0 bases; unmatched junction nucleotides: 6. Germline V CDR1 and CDR2: LNHDA, SQIVND (reference sequence). CDR3 length: 15 amino acids. V and J are TRBV19 and TRBJ1-5, with 9 bases identical to TRBD1. This TCR was recovered from a woman under 30. The sequencing input was peripheral blood mononuclear cells (PBMCs). CDR3 nucleotide sequence: TGTGCCAGCGACAGGGGGTACACTAGCAATCAGCCCCAGCATTTT. Translated, it gives CASDRGYTSNQPQHF.